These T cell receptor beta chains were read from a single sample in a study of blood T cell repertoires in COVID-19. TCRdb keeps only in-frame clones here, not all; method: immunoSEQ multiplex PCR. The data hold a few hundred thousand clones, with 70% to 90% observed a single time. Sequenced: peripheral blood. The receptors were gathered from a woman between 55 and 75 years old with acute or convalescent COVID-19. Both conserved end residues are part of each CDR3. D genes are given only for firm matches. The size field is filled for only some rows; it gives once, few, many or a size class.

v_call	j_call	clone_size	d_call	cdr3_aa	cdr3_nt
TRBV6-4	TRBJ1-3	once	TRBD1	CASSIGQGAGNTIYF	TGTGCCAGCAGTATCGGACAGGGAGCTGGAAACACCATATATTTT
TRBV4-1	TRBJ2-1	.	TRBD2	CASSQEAGFVGEQFF	TGCGCCAGCAGCCAAGAAGCGGGGTTCGTCGGTGAGCAGTTCTTC
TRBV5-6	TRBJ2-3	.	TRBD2	CASSSGGGPDTQYF	TGTGCCAGCAGCTCCGGCGGGGGGCCAGATACGCAGTATTTT
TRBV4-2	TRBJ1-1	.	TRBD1	CASSHLLRGTGLVIITEAFF	TGTGCCAGCAGCCACTTATTAAGGGGGACAGGGCTGGTAATCATTACTGAAGCTTTCTTT
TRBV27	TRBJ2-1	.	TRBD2	CASSLLGGSSYNEQFF	TGTGCCAGCAGTTTACTCGGGGGGAGCTCCTACAATGAGCAGTTCTTC
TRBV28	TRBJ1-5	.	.	CASSEQGQPQHF	TGTGCCAGCAGTGAACAGGGTCAGCCCCAGCATTTT
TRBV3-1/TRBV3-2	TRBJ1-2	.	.	CASSQEGRGKSYGYTF	TGTGCCAGCAGCCAAGAGGGCAGGGGAAAAAGCTATGGCTACACCTTC
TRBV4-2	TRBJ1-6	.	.	CASSQERGDSPLHF	TGTGCCAGCAGCCAAGAAAGGGGTGATTCACCCCTCCACTTT
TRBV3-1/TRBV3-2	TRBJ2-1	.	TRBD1	CASSQTGYNEQFF	TGTGCCAGCAGCCAGACAGGGTACAATGAGCAGTTCTTC
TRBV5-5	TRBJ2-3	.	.	CASSLDLTSVDTQYF	TGTGCCAGCAGCTTGGACTTAACTAGTGTGGATACGCAGTATTTT
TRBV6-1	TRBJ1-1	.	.	CASSEGGAGVEAFF	TGTGCCAGCAGTGAAGGTGGGGCAGGGGTTGAAGCTTTCTTT
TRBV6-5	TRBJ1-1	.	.	CASSTTGWNTEAFF	TGTGCCAGCAGTACCACAGGATGGAACACTGAAGCTTTCTTT
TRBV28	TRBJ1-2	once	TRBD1	CASLDRESYGYTF	TGTGCCAGCTTGGACAGGGAGTCCTATGGCTACACCTTC
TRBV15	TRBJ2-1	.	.	CATSRDRGGQVNEQFF	TGTGCCACCAGCAGAGATAGGGGGGGACAGGTCAATGAGCAGTTCTTC
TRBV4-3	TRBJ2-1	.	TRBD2	CASSQDLGASGFYNEQFF	TGCGCCAGCAGCCAAGATCTGGGAGCTAGCGGGTTTTACAATGAGCAGTTCTTC
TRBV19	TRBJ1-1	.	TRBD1	CASTSGQWNTEAFF	TGTGCCAGTACCTCGGGACAGTGGAACACTGAAGCTTTCTTT
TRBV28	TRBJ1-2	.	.	CAYAGGAGYTF	TGTGCCTACGCGGGCGGTGCTGGCTACACCTTC
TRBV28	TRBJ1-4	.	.	CASSPGGEKLFF	TGTGCCAGCAGTCCCGGAGGCGAAAAACTGTTTTTT
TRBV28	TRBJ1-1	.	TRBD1	CASSPRQGAFF	TGTGCCAGCAGTCCTAGACAGGGAGCTTTCTTT
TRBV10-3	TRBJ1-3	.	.	CAISESTGLKAGNTIYF	TGTGCCATCAGTGAGTCGACGGGGTTGAAGGCTGGAAACACCATATATTTT
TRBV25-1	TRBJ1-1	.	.	CASTPSRHVEAFF	TGTGCCAGCACCCCATCCCGACACGTTGAAGCTTTCTTT
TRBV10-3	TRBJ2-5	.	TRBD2	CAISDLGGAAETQYF	TGTGCCATCAGTGATCTCGGGGGGGCCGCTGAGACCCAGTACTTC
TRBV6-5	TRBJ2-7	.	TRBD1	CASSYSPTGGSYEQYF	TGTGCCAGCAGTTACTCCCCGACAGGGGGCTCCTACGAGCAGTACTTC
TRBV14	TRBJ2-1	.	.	CASSRGPNNEQFF	TGTGCCAGCAGCAGGGGCCCTAACAATGAGCAGTTCTTC
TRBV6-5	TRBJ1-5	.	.	CASSYFRGPSNQPQHF	TGTGCCAGCAGTTACTTCAGGGGACCTAGCAATCAGCCCCAGCATTTT
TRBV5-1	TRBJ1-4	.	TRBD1	CARGGRNEKLFF	TGCGCCAGAGGGGGCCGTAATGAAAAACTGTTTTTT
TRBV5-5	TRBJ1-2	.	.	CASSQDNYGYTF	TGTGCCAGCAGCCAGGATAACTATGGCTACACCTTC
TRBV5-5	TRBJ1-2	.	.	CASSLQRQTRYGYTF	TGTGCCAGCAGCCTGCAACGACAGACCCGCTATGGCTACACCTTC
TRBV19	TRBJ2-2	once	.	CASSIYDSLNTGELFF	TGTGCCAGTAGTATTTACGACAGTTTGAACACCGGGGAGCTGTTTTTT
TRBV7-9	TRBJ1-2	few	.	CASSLGDPEGGRYTF	TGTGCCAGCAGCTTAGGGGATCCGGAAGGAGGACGCTACACCTTC
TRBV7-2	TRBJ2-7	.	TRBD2	CASSLIAGGVYEQYF	TGTGCCAGCAGCTTGATAGCGGGGGGGGTCTACGAGCAGTACTTC
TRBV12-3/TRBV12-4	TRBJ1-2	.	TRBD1	CASSSPTGNGYTF	TGTGCCAGCAGTTCCCCGACAGGGAACGGCTACACCTTC
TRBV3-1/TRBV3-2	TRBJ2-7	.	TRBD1	CASSRDRVHEQYF	TGTGCCAGCAGCCGAGACAGGGTCCACGAGCAGTACTTC
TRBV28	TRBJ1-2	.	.	CASSLKQLYGYTF	TGTGCCAGCAGTTTAAAACAGCTTTATGGCTACACCTTC
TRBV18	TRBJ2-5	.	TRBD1	CASSPLRTGQETQYF	TGTGCCAGCTCACCTCTAAGGACAGGACAAGAGACCCAGTACTTC
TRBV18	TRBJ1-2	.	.	CASSPQDKNYGYTF	TGTGCCAGCTCACCACAGGACAAAAACTATGGCTACACCTTC
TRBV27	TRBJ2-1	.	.	CASSSGQGSYNEQFF	TGTGCCAGCAGTTCAGGGCAGGGATCCTACAATGAGCAGTTCTTC
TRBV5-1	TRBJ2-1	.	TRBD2	CASSLGLAGAYNEQFF	TGCGCCAGCAGCTTAGGACTAGCGGGGGCCTACAATGAGCAGTTCTTC
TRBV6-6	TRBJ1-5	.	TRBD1	CASRGGQNNQPQHF	TGTGCCAGCAGGGGGGGACAGAACAATCAGCCCCAGCATTTT
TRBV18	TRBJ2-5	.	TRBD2	CASSPILLAGRETQYF	TGTGCCAGCTCACCGATTTTGCTAGCGGGAAGGGAGACCCAGTACTTC
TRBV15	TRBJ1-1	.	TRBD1	CATSSPGGSEAFF	TGTGCCACCAGCAGCCCAGGGGGGTCTGAAGCTTTCTTT
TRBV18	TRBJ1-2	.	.	CASSPRQIYGYTF	TGTGCCAGCTCACCGCGGCAGATCTATGGCTACACCTTC
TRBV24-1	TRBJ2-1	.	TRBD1	CATSVARGYNEQFF	TGTGCCACCAGTGTCGCCAGGGGGTACAATGAGCAGTTCTTC
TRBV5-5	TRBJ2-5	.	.	CASSPLPGGETQYF	TGTGCCAGCAGCCCGCTTCCGGGTGGGGAGACCCAGTACTTC
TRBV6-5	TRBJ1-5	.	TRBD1	CASRLDRGRNQPQHF	TGTGCCAGCAGACTTGACAGGGGGCGGAATCAGCCCCAGCATTTT
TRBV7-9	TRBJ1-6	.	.	CASSLDIDSPLHF	TGTGCCAGCAGCTTAGACATTGATTCACCCCTCCACTTT
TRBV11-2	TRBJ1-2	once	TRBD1	CASSLSGGRYGYTF	TGTGCCAGCAGCTTATCAGGGGGTAGATATGGCTACACCTTC
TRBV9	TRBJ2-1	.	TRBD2	CASSGSGTSTSNEQFF	TGTGCCAGCAGCGGATCCGGGACTAGCACGAGTAATGAGCAGTTCTTC
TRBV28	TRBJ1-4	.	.	CASSWRGRNEKLFF	TGTGCCAGCAGTTGGCGGGGTAGAAATGAAAAACTGTTTTTT
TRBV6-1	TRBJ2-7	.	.	CASSEMTTISYEQYF	TGTGCCAGCAGTGAAATGACAACCATCTCCTACGAGCAGTACTTC
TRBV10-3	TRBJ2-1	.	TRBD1	CAIRDRVENEQFF	TGTGCCATCCGAGACAGGGTAGAAAATGAGCAGTTCTTC
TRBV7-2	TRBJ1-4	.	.	CASSSLGSTNEKLFF	TGTGCCAGCAGCTCCCTCGGTTCAACTAATGAAAAACTGTTTTTT